This T cell receptor beta chain was sequenced during a study of tumour-infiltrating T cells in Burkitt lymphoma. On the study more broadly: Patients covered every epidemiological subtype of Burkitt lymphoma. Repertoire clonality predicted overall and progression-free survival. Study-level points and caveats: Many Burkitt lymphoma patients shared several public clonotypes.

Libraries were prepared by immunoSEQ multiplex PCR; TCRdb keeps only in-frame clonotypes and omits some of them. The table includes some 640 clones, around 15% detected once. From germline, CDR1 is MNHNY and CDR2 SVGAGI (reference sequence). CDR3 length: 11 amino acids. Trimming cost V 7 bases and J 8 bases, with 8 bases left between them. About this clone: The antigen is unknown.

Sample: tumor tissue. The source is a human donor with Burkitt lymphoma. This sequence joins TRBV6-6 and TRBJ2-2; D gene uncertain. The CDR3 coding sequence is TGTGCCAGCACCCCTCGGGGGGAGCTGTTTTTT. Residues: CASTPRGELFF.